The clone carrying this T cell receptor (beta chain) was detected only once. Its antigen is unidentified. This sample is drawn from a study of shared clonotypes between healthy human individuals. Study observations and caveats: Of the naive CD4 clonotypes, approximately 5% were shared across a handful of donors. Enrolling few donors narrowed the genetic and exposure-history diversity that was represented.

CDR1 and CDR2 from the germline V gene are MGHDK and SYGVNS. The CDR3 has 16 residues. Trimming took 4 bases from V and 0 from J, leaving 12 bases between them. The assay used deep level. Methods used by the authors: Because ImmunoSEQ provided only junction sequences with no quality scores, the filtering differed. Clones were read by immunoSEQ multiplex PCR, and TCRdb kept only the in-frame ones, dropping some. For V, J and clone size, that table is used; D and trimming come from the DNA. The sample has roughly 2.6 million clones; just over 90% are singletons. The chain recombines TRBV25-1 with TRBJ2-2; D might be TRBD1 (6 bases). Sequenced input: naive CD4+ T cells sorted from blood. This sample's subset: CD45RA+ positively selected. The sequence derives from a young man in good health. CDR3 sequence (DNA): TGTGCCAGCAGTGGGTTTGGGACAACGAACACCGGGGAGCTGTTTTTT. Amino acid sequence: CASSGFGTTNTGELFF.